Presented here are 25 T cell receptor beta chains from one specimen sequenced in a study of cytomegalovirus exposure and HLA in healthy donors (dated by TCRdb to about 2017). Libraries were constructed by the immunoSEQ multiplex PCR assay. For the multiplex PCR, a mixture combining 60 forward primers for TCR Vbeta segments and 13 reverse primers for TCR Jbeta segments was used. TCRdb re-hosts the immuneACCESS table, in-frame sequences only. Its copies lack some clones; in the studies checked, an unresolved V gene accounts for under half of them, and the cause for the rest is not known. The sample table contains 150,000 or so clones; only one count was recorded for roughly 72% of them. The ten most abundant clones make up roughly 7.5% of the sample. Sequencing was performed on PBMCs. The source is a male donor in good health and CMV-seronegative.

The CDR3 is CASSLVPSDEQFF. CDR3 in DNA: TGTGCCAGCAGCTTGGTGCCTTCGGATGAGCAGTTCTTC. The chain employs TRBV5-4 and TRBJ2-1; D unresolved. This CDR3 comprises 13 residues. Deletions cut 0 bases from V and 8 bases from J, with 9 bases between. Germline assignment: CDR1 SGHNT and CDR2 YYREEE (reference sequence). Filled out from reference TRBV5-4 and TRBJ2-1, the complete variable domain reads ETGVTQSPTHLIKTRGQQVTLRCSSQSGHNTVSWYQQALGQGPQFIFQYYREEENGRGNFPPRFSGLQFPNYSSELNVNALELDDSALYLCASSLVPSDEQFFGPGTRLTVL.

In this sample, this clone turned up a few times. The DNA for the CDR3 is TGTGCCAGCAGCGAAAACAGGGGGCGCGGAAATTCACCCCTCCACTTT. Its translation: CASSENRGRGNSPLHF. The chain combines TRBV6-1 with TRBJ1-6; 9 bases align to TRBD1. V lost 6 bases, J lost 7 bases, and 10 bases stayed unmatched. The length of the CDR3 is 16 residues. Germline V gives CDR1 MNHNS, CDR2 SASEGT.

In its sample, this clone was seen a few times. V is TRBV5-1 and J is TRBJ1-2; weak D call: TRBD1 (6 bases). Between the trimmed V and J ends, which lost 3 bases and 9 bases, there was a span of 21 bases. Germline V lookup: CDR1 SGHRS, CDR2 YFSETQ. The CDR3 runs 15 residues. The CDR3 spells CASSSTTTGSRSYTF. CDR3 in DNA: TGCGCCAGCAGCTCCACAACCACAGGGTCTCGGAGCTACACCTTC. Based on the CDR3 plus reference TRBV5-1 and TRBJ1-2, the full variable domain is KAGVTQTPRYLIKTRGQQVTLSCSPISGHRSVSWYQQTPGQGLQFLFEYFSETQRNKGNFPGRFSGRQFSNSRSEMNVSTLELGDSALYLCASSSTTTGSRSYTFGSGTRLTVV.

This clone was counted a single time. CDR3 nucleotides: TGCGCCAGCAGTCAAGACTTCTACAGGGGGGACCGTGGCTACACCTTC. Protein product: CASSQDFYRGDRGYTF. This sequence joins TRBV23-1 and TRBJ1-2; 8 bases line up with TRBD1. TRBV23-1 is given ORF status, its function remaining uncertain. The CDR3 has 16 amino acids. With V trimmed by 2 bases and J by 7 bases, 12 bases remained unmatched.

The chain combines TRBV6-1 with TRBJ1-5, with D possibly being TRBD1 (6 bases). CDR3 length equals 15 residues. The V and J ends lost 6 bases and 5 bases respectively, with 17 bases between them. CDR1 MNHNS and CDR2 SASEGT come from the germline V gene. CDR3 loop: CASRSSTGSDQPQHF. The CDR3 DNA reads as TGTGCCAGCAGATCCTCCACAGGGTCCGATCAGCCCCAGCATTTT.

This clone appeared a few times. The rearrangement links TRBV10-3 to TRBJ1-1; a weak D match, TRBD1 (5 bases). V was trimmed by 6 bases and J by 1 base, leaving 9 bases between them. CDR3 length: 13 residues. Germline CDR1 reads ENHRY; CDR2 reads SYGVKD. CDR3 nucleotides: TGTGCCATCAGCGCGACAGAGAACACTGAAGCTTTCTTT. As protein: CAISATENTEAFF.

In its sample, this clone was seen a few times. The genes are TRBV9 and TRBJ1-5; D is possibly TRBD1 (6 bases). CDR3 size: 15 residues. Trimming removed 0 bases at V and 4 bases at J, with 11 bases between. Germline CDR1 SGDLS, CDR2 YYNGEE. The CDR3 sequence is CASSVGGRVNQPQHF. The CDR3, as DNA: TGTGCCAGCAGCGTAGGGGGGCGGGTTAATCAGCCCCAGCATTTT.

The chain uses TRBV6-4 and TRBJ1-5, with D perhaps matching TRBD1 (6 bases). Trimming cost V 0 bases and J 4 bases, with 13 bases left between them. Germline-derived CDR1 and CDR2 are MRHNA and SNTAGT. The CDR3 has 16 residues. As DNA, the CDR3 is TGTGCCAGCAGTGACTCAGAGGGGGACCTAAATCAGCCCCAGCATTTT. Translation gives CASSDSEGDLNQPQHF.

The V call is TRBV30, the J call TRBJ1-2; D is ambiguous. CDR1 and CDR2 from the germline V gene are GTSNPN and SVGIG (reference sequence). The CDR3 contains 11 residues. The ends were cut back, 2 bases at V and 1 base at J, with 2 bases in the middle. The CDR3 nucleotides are TGTGCCTGGAGTCTTAACTATGGCTACACCTTC. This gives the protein CAWSLNYGYTF.

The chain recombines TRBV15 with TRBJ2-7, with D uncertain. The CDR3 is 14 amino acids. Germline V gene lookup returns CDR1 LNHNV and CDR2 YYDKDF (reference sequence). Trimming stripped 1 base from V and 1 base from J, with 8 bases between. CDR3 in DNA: TGTGCCACCAGCAGAGTAGAAGAGTCCTACGAGCAGTACTTC. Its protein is CATSRVEESYEQYF.

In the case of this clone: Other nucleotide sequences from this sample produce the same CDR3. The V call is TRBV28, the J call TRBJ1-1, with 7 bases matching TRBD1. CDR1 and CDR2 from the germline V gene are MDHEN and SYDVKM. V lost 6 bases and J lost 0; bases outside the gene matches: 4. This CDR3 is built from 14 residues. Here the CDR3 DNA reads TGTGCCAGCAGATTAGGACAGGTGAACACTGAAGCTTTCTTT. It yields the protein CASRLGQVNTEAFF.

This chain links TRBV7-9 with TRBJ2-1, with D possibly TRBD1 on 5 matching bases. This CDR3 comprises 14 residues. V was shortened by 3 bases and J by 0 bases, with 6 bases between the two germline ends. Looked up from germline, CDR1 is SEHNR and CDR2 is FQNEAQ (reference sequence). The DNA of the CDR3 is TGTGCCAGCAGCTTGGACAACTCCTACAATGAGCAGTTCTTC. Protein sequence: CASSLDNSYNEQFF.

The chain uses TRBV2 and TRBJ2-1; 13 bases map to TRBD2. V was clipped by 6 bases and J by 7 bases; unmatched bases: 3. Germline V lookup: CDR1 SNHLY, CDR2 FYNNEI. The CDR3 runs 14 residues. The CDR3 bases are TGTGCCAGCAGGACGGGACTAGCGGGGAATGAGCAGTTCTTC. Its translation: CASRTGLAGNEQFF. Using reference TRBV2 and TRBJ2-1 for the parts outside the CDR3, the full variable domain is EPEVTQTPSHQVTQMGQEVILRCVPISNHLYFYWYRQILGQKVEFLVSFYNNEISEKSEIFDDQFSVERPDGSNFTLKIRSTKLEDSAMYFCASRTGLAGNEQFFGPGTRLTVL.

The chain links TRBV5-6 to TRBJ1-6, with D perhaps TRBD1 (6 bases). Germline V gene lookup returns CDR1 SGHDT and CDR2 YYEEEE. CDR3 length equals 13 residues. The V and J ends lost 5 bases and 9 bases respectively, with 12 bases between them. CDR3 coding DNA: TGTGCCAGCAGGCAGGGGCTCGGTTCACCCCTCCACTTT. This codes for CASRQGLGSPLHF.

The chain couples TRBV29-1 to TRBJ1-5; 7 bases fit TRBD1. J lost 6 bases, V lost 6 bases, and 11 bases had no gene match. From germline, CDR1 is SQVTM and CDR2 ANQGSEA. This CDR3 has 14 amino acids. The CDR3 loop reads CSVGLTGPGQPQHF. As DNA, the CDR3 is TGCAGCGTCGGCCTGACAGGGCCTGGTCAGCCCCAGCATTTT.

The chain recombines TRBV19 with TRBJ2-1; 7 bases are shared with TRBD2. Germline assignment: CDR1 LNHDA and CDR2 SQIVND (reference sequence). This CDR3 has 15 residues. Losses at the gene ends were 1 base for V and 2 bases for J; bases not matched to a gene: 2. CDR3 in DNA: TGTGCCAGTAGTATAGCTAGCGGACCCTACAATGAGCAGTTCTTC. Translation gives CASSIASGPYNEQFF.

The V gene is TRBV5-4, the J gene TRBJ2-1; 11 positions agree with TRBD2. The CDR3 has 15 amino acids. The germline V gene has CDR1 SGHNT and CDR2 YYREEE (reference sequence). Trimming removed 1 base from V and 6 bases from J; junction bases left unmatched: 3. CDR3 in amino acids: CASSLTSGSLNEQFF. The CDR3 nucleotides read TGTGCCAGCAGCTTGACTAGCGGGAGTCTCAATGAGCAGTTCTTC.

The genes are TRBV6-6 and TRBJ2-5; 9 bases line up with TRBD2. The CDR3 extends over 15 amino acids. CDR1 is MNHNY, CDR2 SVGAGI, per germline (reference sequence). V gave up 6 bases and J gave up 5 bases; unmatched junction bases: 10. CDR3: CASRFAWTSEETQYF. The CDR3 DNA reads TGTGCCAGCAGGTTCGCTTGGACTAGCGAGGAGACCCAGTACTTC.

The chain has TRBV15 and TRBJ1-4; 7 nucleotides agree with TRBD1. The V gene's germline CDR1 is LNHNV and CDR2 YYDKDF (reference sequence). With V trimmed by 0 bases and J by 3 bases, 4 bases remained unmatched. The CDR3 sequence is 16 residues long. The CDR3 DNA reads TGTGCCACCAGCAGAGAGGGAAGGGGGCCTAATGAAAAACTGTTTTTT. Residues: CATSREGRGPNEKLFF.

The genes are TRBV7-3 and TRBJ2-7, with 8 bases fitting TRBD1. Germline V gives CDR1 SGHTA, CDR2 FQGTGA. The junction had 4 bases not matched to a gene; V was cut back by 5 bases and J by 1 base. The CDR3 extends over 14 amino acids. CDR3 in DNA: TGTGCCAGCAGCAAGGACAGGGTATCCTACGAGCAGTACTTC. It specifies CASSKDRVSYEQYF.

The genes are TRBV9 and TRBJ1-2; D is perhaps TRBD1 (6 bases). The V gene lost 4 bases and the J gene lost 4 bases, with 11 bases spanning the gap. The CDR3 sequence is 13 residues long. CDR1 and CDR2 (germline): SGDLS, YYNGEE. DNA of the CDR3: TGTGCCAGCAGCACCAGGGGTTCCTATGGCTACACCTTC. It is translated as CASSTRGSYGYTF.

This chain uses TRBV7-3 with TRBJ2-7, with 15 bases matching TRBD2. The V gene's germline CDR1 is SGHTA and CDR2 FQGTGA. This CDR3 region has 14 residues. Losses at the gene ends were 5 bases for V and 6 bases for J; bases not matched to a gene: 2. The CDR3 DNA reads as TGTGCCAGCAGCGCGGGACTAGCGGGAGGCGAGCAGTACTTC. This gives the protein CASSAGLAGGEQYF.

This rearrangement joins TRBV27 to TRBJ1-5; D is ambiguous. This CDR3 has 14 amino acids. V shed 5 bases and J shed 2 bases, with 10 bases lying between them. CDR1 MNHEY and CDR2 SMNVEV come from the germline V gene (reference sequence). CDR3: CASSHGVGNQPQHF. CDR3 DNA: TGTGCCAGCAGTCACGGAGTTGGCAATCAGCCCCAGCATTTT.

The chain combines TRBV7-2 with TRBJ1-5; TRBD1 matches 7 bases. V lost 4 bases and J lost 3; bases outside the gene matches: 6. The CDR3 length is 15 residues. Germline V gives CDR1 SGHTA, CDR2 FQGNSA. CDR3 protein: CASSSGQLSNQPQHF. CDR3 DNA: TGTGCCAGCAGCTCGGGACAGCTCTCCAATCAGCCCCAGCATTTT.

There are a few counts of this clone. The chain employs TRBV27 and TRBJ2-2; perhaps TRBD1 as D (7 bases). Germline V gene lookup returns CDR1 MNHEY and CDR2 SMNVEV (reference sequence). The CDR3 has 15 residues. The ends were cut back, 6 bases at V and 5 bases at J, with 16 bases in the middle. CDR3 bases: TGTGCCAGCAGGGAGGGACAGCGTAAGACCGGGGAGCTGTTTTTT. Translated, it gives CASREGQRKTGELFF.